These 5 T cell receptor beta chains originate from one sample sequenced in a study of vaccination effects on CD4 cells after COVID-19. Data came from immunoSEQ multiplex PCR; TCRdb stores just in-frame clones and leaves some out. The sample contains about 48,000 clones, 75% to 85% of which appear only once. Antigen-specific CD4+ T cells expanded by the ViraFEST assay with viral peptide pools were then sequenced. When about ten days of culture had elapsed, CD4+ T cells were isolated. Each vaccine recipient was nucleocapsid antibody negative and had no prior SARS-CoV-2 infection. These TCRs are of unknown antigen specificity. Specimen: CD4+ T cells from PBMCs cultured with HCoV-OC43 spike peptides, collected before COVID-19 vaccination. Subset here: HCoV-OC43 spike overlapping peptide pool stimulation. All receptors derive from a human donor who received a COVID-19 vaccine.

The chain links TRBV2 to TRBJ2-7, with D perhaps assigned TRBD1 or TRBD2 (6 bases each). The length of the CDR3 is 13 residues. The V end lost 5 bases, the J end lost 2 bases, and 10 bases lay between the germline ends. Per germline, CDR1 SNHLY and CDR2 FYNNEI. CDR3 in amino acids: CASSSGATYEQYV. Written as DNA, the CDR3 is TGTGCCAGCAGTTCGGGGGCGACCTACGAGCAGTACGTC.

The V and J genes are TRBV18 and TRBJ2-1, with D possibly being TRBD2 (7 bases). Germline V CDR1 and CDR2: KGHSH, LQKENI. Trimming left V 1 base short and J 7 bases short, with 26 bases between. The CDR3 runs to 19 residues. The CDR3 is CASSPRSGSTGGEGNEQFF. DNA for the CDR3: TGTGCCAGCTCACCACGTTCCGGGTCGACAGGTGGGGAGGGGAATGAGCAGTTCTTC. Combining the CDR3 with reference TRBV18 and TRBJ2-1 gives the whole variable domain NAGVMQNPRHLVRRRGQEARLRCSPMKGHSHVYWYRQLPEEGLKFMVYLQKENIIDESGMPKERFSAEFPKEGPSILRIQQVVRGDSAAYFCASSPRSGSTGGEGNEQFFGPGTRLTVL.

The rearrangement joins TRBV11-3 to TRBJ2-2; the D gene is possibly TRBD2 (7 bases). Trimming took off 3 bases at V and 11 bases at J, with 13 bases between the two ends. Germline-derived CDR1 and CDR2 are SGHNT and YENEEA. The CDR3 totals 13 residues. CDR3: CASSLGGGEELFF. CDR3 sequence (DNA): TGTGCCAGCAGCTTGGGAGGGGGGGAAGAGCTGTTTTTT.

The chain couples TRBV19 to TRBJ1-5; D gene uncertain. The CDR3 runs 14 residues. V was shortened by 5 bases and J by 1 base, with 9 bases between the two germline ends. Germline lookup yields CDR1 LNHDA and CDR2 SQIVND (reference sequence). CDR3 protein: CASSSPGSNQPQHF. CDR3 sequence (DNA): TGTGCCAGTAGTTCACCCGGGAGCAATCAGCCCCAGCATTTT.

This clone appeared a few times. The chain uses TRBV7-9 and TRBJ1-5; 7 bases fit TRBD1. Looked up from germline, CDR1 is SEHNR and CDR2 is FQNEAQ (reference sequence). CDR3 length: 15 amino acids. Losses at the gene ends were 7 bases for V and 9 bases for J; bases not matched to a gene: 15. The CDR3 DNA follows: TGTGCCAGCAATCTAGGGTCCCAGGGGGATGGGCCCCAGCATTTT. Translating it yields CASNLGSQGDGPQHF.